The 3 T cell receptor beta chains below all came from one sample that was sequenced in a study of blood T cells in healthy people across ages. Primed by a sample-barcoded 5' primer and a J-beta primer mix, a second PCR proceeded for roughly 7 to 12 cycles. Each CDR3 protein gets one entry after TCRdb re-called the 5' RACE reads with MiXCR. Altogether fewer than 1,000,000 distinct CDR3 sequences are present, about half being singletons, with the ten largest covering less than 20%. Sequencing was carried out using blood. The receptors here all came from a man older than 75 in good health.

This clonotype has just a few counts. The chain is built from TRBV5-1 and TRBJ2-1; D might be TRBD2 (6 bases). The CDR3 spans 16 residues. Per germline, CDR1 SGHRS and CDR2 YFSETQ. The ends were cut back, 6 bases at V and 2 bases at J, with 18 bases in the middle. The CDR3 nucleotides read TGCGCCAGCAAGGTCGGACCCGGGAGCCCCTACAATGAGCAGTTCTTC. Translating gives CASKVGPGSPYNEQFF.

The chain recombines TRBV6-1 with TRBJ2-7, with 13 bases matching TRBD2. V dropped 7 bases and J dropped 5; count of bases not matched to a gene: 26. Germline V gene lookup returns CDR1 MNHNS and CDR2 SASEGT. The CDR3 runs 21 residues. In nucleotides, the CDR3 is TGTGCCAGCAATCAGATATGGGGGACGGGACTAGCGGGGTCTGGGGATAACGAGCAGTACTTC. Amino acid sequence: CASNQIWGTGLAGSGDNEQYF.

In this sample, this clonotype turned up a few times. The J gene is TRBJ2-5, the V gene TRBV5-1; 7 bases are a match to TRBD1. V lost 1 base to trimming and J lost 11 bases; unmatched junction nucleotides: 14. The CDR3 has 15 residues. CDR1 SGHRS and CDR2 YFSETQ come from the germline V gene. The CDR3 region is CASSLSGGDGNEQYF. The CDR3 DNA reads TGCGCCAGCAGCTTGTCAGGGGGAGACGGCAATGAGCAGTACTTC.